This TCR beta chain was identified in a study of blood T cell repertoires in COVID-19. The overall study: From the United States, Italy and Spain came samples of acute and convalescent COVID-19. The analysed material was cDNA or gDNA that came from T cells, B-cell-depleted T cells, or PBMCs.

The data were produced by immunoSEQ multiplex PCR, yet TCRdb's version contains in-frame clones alone and is incomplete. The sample holds about 290,000 clones, just under 90% seen once. In this sample, this clone turned up once. The CDR3 has 13 residues. Germline-derived CDR1 and CDR2 are SEHNR and FQNEAQ (reference sequence). Enrolled during active infection, Seattle patients were then followed longitudinally. This TCR was sampled from a woman aged 30 to 39 with COVID-19, enrolled during active disease. The sequenced material came from peripheral blood. V gene TRBV7-9 combines with J gene TRBJ2-1; 9 nucleotides align to TRBD2. CDR3 sequence reads: CAPGVAGENEQFF. The CDR3 nucleotides are TGTGCACCGGGGGTAGCGGGGGAAAATGAGCAGTTCTTC.